This record concerns one TCR beta chain sequence. Its antigen is currently unknown. The data originate from a study of CD8+CD57+ T cells in acquired aplastic anemia. For the study at large: Sorted CD4+ plus CD8+ cells gave DNA averaging about 3.2 ug. Points from the study as a whole: Patients were compared with controls for CD8+ Simpson's diversity, and no significant difference emerged.

TCR beta VDJ and CDR3 profiling used genomic DNA as template. TCRdb recomputed calls from the reads with MiXCR, one row per CDR3 protein. The table lists about 270,000 distinct CDR3 sequences, 56% of them singletons. The germline CDR1 and CDR2 sequences are SNHLY and FYNNEI. CDR3 length: 16 residues. V gave up 5 bases and J gave up 1 base, with 15 bases separating them. This TCR came from a human donor with severe aplastic anemia or a healthy control (not recorded which). The source material was sorted CD4+, CD8+, or CD8+CD57+ T cells (not recorded which) from PBMCs. The chain couples TRBV2 to TRBJ1-5; D remains ambiguous. CDR3 nucleotides: TGTGCCAGCAGTCAGAGATCCCCTATAAGCAATCAGCCCCAGCATTTT. Protein sequence: CASSQRSPISNQPQHF.